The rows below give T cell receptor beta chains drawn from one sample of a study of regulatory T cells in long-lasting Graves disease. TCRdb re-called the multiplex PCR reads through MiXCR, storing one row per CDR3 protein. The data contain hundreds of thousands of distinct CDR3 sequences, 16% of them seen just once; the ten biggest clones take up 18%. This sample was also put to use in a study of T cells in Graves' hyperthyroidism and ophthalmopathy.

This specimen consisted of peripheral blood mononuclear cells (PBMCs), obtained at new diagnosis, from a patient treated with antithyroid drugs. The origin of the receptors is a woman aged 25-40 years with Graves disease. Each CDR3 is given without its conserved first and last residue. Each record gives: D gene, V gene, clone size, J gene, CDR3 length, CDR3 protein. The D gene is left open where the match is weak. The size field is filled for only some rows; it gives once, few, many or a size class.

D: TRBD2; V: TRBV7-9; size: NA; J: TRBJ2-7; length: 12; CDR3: ASSGTSGDYEQY
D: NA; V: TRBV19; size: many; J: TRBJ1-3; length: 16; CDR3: ASSTRGHGGSSGNTIY
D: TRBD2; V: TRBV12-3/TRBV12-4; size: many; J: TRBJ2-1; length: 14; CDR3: ASSFKAGGLYNEQF
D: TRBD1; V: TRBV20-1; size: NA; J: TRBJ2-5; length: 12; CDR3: SAIPGQGVKTQY
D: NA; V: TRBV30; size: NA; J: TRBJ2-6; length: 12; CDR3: AWSRLSGANVLT
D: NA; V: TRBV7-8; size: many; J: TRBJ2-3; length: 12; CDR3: ASSLLAITDTQY
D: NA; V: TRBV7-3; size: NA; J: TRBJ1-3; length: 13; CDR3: ASSLTSLSGNTIY
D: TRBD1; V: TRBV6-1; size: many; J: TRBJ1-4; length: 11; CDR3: ASTGQQNEKLF
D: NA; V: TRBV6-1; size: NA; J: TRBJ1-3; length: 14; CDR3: ASSELGLTSGNTIY
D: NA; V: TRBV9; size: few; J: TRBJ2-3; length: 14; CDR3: ASSWLASSSTDTQY
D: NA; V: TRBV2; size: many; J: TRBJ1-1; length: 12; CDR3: ASSGGLANTEAF
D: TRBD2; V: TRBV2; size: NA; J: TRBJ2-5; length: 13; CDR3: ASSDDGAGGETQY
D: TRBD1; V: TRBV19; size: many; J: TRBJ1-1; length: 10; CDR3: ASSRTGIEAF
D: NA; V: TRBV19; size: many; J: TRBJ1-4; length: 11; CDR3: ASSIVRGEKLF
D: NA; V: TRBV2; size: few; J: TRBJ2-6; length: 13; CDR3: ASSEGGLGANVLT
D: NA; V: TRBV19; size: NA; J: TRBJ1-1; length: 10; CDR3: ASGRGGTEAF
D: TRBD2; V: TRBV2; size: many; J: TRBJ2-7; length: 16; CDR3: ASSERRGTSGMSYEQY
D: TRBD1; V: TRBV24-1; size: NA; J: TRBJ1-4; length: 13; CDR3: ATSAGTGVDEKLF
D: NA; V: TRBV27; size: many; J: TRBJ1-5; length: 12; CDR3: ASNPQGKNQPQH
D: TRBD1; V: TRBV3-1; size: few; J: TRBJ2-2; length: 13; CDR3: ASSRGTGGPGELF
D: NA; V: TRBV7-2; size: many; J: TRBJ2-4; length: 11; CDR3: ASSLPGGNIQY
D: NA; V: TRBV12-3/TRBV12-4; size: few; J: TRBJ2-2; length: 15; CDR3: ASSPLRGANLPGELF